The clone carrying this T cell receptor beta chain was seen a handful of times. No cell sorting was done before RNA was extracted from the tissue. This non-tumor lung sample came from over 3 cm beyond the tumor edge. This sample was included in a study of tumor and adjacent non-tumor tissue in lung cancer. The length of the CDR3 is 15 residues. The germline CDR1 and CDR2 sequences are SGHAT and FQDESV (reference sequence). V lost 3 bases, J lost 15 bases, and 24 bases lay in between. Three rounds of nested PCR, following a modified ARM-PCR protocol, produced the TCRbeta library. TCRdb redid the calling of the multiplex PCR reads with MiXCR, one entry per CDR3 protein. This table has roughly 120,000 distinct CDR3 sequences, 62% appearing once.

The source is a man in his 60s with non-small cell lung cancer. V and J are TRBV11-1 and TRBJ2-1; D perhaps matches TRBD2 (6 bases). Material for sequencing was distant non-tumor lung tissue. CDR3 loop: CASSLGIGGLNDRFF. CDR3 sequence (DNA): TGTGCCAGCAGCTTGGGGATTGGAGGGCTCAATGACCGGTTCTTC.